This T cell receptor beta chain was identified during a study of cytomegalovirus exposure and HLA in healthy donors. Study overall: Findings of an earlier analysis included some 120 million unique TCR beta sequences from roughly 180 million T cells. Points from the study as a whole: Per a prior analysis, the majority of TCR beta V segments were productive roughly 87% or roughly 30% of the time. It was likely that a cluster of highly shared sequence variants was a sequencing artifact.

Primers: 60 Vbeta forward and 13 Jbeta reverse. Generated by immunoSEQ multiplex PCR, the TCRdb table keeps only in-frame clones and is missing some. This sample has 180,000 or so clones; roughly 73% occur once, and the top ten carry around 7.7%. To note about this clone: Its antigen remains unknown.

Germline loops: CDR1 MDHEN, CDR2 SYDVKM. This CDR3 contains 15 residues. V dropped 2 bases and J dropped 3 bases, with 10 bases sitting between them. What was sequenced was PBMCs. The TCR sequence derives from a woman aged 40-49 years in good health and CMV-seropositive. This rearrangement joins TRBV28 to TRBJ2-2; D is possibly TRBD2 (6 bases). CDR3 bases: TGTGCCAGCAGTTTAGGAGGGGTGTACACCGGGGAGCTGTTTTTT. It codes for CASSLGGVYTGELFF. The entire variable domain, with the rest obtained from reference TRBV28 and TRBJ2-2, is as follows: DVKVTQSSRYLVKRTGEKVFLECVQDMDHENMFWYRQDPGLGLRLIYFSYDVKMKEKGDIPEGYSVSREKKERFSLILESASTNQTSMYLCASSLGGVYTGELFFGEGSRLTVL.